This note documents a single TCR beta chain sequence. Diagnosing involved the use of clinical symptoms, serum thyroxine and TRAb, thyroid ultrasound and orbital computed tomography. Approximately 9.3 ml of fresh peripheral blood supplied the PBMCs. The CDR3 covers 15 residues. Germline assignment: CDR1 LGHDT and CDR2 YNNKEL (reference sequence). V was pared by 0 bases and J by 4 bases, with 3 bases of the junction left unmatched. The data were taken from a study of T cells in Graves' hyperthyroidism and ophthalmopathy. Amplification of TCR beta CDR3 regions was performed using RNA transcripts as template. The HTBI primer set drove a first-round RT-PCR of the TCR CDR3. TCRdb re-derived calls from the multiplex PCR reads in MiXCR, one entry per CDR3 protein. Seen here are about 600,000 distinct CDR3 sequences, roughly 15% observed once, and the top ten hold approximately 12%.

Sequencing was performed on blood. The receptor's source is a woman between 45 and 60 years old with Graves' ophthalmopathy. The chain is built from TRBV3-1 and TRBJ2-7; TRBD1 aligns across 10 bases. This chain's CDR3 is CASSQEDRGLYEQYF. In DNA, the CDR3 is TGTGCCAGCAGCCAAGAAGACAGGGGGCTTTACGAGCAGTACTTC.